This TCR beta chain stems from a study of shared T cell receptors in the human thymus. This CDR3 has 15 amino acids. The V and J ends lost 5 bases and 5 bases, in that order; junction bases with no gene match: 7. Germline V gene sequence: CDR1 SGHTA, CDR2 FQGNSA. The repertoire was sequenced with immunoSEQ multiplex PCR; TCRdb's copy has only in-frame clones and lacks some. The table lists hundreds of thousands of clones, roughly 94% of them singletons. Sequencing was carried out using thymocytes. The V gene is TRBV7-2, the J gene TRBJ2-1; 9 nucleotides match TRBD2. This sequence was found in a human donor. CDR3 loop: CASSIRLAVNNEQFF. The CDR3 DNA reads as TGTGCCAGCAGCATCCGACTAGCGGTTAACAATGAGCAGTTCTTC.